Described below is a single T cell receptor beta chain sequence and its context. This table comes from immunoSEQ multiplex PCR, and its TCRdb copy is limited to in-frame clones, with some not included. The sample carries around 71,000 clones, approximately 83% recorded once. Trimming cost V 4 bases and J 5 bases; bases outside gene matches: 5. CDR1 and CDR2 (germline): SGHTA, FQGTGA. CDR3 length: 14 amino acids. These data are taken from a study of blood T cell repertoires in COVID-19. This sequence was found in a man aged 70-80 years with acute or convalescent COVID-19. The sequenced sample consisted of peripheral blood. This chain connects TRBV7-3 to TRBJ2-3; 8 positions agree with TRBD1. The CDR3 sequence is CASSSQGAGDTQYF. For the CDR3, the DNA is TGTGCCAGCAGCTCTCAGGGGGCGGGAGATACGCAGTATTTT.